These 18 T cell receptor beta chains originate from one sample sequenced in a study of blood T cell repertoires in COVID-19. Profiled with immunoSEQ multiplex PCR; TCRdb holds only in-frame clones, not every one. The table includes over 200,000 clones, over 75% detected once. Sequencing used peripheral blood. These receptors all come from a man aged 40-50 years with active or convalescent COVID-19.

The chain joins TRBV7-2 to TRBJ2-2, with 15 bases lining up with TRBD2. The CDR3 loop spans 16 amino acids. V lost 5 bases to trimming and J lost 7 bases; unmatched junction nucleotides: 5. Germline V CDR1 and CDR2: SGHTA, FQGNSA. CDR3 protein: CASSHGLAGGNGELFF. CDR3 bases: TGTGCCAGCAGCCACGGACTAGCGGGAGGGAACGGGGAGCTGTTTTTT.

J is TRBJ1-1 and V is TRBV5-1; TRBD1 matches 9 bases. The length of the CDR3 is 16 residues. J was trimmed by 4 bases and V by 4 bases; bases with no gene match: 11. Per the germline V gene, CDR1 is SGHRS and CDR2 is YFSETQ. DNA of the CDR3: TGCGCCAGCAGCCCTTCCCTCGGACAGGGGAGCACTGAAGCTTTCTTT. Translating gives CASSPSLGQGSTEAFF.

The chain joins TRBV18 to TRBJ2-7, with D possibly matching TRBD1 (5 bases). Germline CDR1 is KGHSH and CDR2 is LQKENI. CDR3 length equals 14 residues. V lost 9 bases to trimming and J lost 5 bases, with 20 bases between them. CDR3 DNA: TGTGCCAGTTCAAGACAGCCGCCAAGAAACGAGCAGTACTTC. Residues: CASSRQPPRNEQYF.

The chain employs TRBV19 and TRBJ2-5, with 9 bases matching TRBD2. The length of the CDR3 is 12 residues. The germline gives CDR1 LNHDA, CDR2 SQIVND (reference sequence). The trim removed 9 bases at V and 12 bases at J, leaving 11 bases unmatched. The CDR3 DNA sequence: TGTGCCAGCATAGCGGGAGCCCAAAAAAAGTACTTC. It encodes CASIAGAQKKYF.

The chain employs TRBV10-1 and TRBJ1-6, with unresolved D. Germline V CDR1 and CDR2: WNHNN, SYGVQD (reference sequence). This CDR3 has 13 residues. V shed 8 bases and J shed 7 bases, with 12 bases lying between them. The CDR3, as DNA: TGCGCCAGCGGGAAGACGGGAAATTCACCCCTCCACTTT. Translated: CASGKTGNSPLHF.

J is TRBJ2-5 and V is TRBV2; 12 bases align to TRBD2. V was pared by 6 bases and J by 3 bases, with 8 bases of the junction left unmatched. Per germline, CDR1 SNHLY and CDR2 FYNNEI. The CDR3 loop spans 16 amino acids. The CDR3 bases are TGTGCCAGCAGGCCATGGACTAGCGGGGCAGAAGAGACCCAGTACTTC. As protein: CASRPWTSGAEETQYF.

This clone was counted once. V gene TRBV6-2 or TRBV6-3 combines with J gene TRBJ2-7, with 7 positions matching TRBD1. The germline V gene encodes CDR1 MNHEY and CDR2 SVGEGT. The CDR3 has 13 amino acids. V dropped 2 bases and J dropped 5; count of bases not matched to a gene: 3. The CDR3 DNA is TGTGCCAGCAGTTACCTTCAGGGGGACGAGCAGTACTTC. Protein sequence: CASSYLQGDEQYF.

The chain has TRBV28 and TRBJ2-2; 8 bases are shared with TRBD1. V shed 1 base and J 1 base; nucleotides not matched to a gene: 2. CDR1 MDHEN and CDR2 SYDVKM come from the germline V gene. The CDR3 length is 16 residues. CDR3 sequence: CASSLSGTGNTGELFF. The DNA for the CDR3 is TGTGCCAGCAGTTTATCTGGGACAGGGAACACCGGGGAGCTGTTTTTT.

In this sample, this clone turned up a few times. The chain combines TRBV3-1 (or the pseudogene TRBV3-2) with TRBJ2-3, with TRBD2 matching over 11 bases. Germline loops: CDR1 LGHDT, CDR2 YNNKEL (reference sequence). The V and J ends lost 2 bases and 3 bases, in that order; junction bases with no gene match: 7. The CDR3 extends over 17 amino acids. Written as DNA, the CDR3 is TGTGCCAGCAGCCAAAGAGTAGCGGGGGGGCCAACAGATACGCAGTATTTT. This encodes CASSQRVAGGPTDTQYF.

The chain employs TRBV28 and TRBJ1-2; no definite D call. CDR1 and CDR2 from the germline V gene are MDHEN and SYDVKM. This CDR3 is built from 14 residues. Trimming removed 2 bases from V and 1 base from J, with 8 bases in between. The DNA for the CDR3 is TGTGCCAGCAGTTTACACAGCCTTAACTATGGCTACACCTTC. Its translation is CASSLHSLNYGYTF.

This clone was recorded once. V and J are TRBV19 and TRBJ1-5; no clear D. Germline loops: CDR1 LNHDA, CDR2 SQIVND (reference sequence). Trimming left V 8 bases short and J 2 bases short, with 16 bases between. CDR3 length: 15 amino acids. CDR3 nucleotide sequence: TGTGCCAGTTTGGCCGAGGAATCTGGCAATCAGCCCCAGCATTTT. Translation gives CASLAEESGNQPQHF.

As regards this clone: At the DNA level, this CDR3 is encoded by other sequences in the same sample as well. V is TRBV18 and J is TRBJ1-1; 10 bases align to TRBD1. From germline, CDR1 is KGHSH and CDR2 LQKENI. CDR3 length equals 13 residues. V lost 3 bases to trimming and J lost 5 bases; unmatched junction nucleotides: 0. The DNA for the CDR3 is TGTGCCAGCTCACCGGGACAGGGGACTGAAGCTTTCTTT. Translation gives CASSPGQGTEAFF.

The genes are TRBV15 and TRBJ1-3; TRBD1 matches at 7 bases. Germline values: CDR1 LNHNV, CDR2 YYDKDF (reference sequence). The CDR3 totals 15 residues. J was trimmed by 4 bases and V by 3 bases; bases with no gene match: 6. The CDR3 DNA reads TGTGCCACCAGCAGCGACAGGGCAGCGGGAAACACCATATATTTT. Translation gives CATSSDRAAGNTIYF.

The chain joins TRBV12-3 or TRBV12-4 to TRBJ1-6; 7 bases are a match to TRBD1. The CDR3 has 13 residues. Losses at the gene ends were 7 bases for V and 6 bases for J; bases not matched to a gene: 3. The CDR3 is CASKGTVNSPLHF. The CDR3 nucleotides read TGTGCCAGCAAGGGGACAGTTAATTCACCCCTCCACTTT.

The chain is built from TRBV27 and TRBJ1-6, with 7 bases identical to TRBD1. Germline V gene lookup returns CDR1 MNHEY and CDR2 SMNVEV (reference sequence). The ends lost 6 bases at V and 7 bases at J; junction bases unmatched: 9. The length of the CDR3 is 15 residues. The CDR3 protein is CASRTGSRLNSPLHF. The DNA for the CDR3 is TGTGCCAGCAGGACAGGGAGCCGACTAAATTCACCCCTCCACTTT.

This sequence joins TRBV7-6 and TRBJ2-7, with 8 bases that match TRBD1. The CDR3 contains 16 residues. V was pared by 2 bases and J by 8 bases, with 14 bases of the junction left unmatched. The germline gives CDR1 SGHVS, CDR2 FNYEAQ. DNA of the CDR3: TGTGCCAGCAGCTTAACCCCCGAGACAGGGGCCTCTAAGCAGTACTTC. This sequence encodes CASSLTPETGASKQYF.

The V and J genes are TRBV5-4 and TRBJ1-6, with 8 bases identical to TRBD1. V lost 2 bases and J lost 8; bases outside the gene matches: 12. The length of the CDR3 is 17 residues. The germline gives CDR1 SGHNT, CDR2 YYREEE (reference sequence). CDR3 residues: CASSLPRQGSGDSPLHF. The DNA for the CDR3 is TGTGCCAGCAGCTTACCTCGACAGGGGTCAGGGGATTCACCCCTCCACTTT.

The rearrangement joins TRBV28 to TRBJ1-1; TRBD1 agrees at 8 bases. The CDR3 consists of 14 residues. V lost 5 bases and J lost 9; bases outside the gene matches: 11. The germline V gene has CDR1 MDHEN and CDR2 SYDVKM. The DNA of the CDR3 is TGTGCCAGCAGTGCCCAGGGACAGGATGATAAAGCTTTCTTT. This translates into CASSAQGQDDKAFF.